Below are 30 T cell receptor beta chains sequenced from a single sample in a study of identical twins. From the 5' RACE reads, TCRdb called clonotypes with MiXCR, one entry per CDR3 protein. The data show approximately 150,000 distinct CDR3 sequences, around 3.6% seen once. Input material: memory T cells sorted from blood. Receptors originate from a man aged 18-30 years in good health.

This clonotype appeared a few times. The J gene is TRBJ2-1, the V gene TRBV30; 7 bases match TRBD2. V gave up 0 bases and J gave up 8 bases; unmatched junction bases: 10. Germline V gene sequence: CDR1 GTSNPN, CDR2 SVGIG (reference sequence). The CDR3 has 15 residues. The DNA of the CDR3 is TGTGCCTGGAGTGTGGGAGGGACTACTAGCCATGAGCAGTTCTTC. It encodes CAWSVGGTTSHEQFF.

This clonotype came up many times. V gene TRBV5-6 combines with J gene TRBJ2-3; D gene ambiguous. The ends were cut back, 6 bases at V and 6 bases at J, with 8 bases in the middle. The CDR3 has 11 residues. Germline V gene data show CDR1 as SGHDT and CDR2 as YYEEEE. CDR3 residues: CASNGHDTQYF. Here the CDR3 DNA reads TGTGCCAGCAACGGGCACGATACGCAGTATTTT.

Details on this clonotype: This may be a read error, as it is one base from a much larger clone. The CDR3 loop reads CASSLAGSTGYTYEQYF. For the CDR3, the DNA is TGTGCCAGCAGCTTAGCGGGTAGTACAGGCTACACCTACGAGCAGTACTTC. V usage is TRBV7-2 and J usage is TRBJ2-7, with D perhaps TRBD1 (5 bases). The CDR3 covers 17 residues. Trimming pared 0 bases from V and 2 bases from J, leaving 17 bases between. The germline CDR1 and CDR2 sequences are SGHTA and FQGNSA. Based on the CDR3 plus reference TRBV7-2 and TRBJ2-7, the full variable domain is GAGVSQSPSNKVTEKGKDVELRCDPISGHTALYWYRQSLGQGLEFLIYFQGNSAPDKSGLPSDRFSAERTGGSVSTLTIQRTQQEDSAVYLCASSLAGSTGYTYEQYFGPGTRLTVT.

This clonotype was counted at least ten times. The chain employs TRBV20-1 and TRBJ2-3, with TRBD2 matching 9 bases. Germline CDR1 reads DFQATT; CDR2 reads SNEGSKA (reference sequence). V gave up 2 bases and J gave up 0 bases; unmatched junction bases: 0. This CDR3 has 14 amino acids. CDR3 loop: CSARLAGSTDTQYF. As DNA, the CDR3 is TGCAGTGCTAGACTAGCGGGAAGCACAGATACGCAGTATTTT.

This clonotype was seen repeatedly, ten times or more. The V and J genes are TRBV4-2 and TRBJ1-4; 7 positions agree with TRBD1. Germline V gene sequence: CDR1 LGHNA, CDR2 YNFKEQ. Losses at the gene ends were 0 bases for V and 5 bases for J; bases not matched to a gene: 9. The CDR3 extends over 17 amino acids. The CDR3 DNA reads TGTGCCAGCAGCCAAGATCCACAGGGGAGTCGAAATGAAAAACTGTTTTTT. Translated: CASSQDPQGSRNEKLFF.

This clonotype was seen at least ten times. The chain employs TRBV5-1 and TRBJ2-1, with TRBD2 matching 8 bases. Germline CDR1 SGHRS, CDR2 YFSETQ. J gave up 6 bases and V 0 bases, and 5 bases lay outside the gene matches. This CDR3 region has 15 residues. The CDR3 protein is CASSLVQRGTNEQFF. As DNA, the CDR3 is TGCGCCAGCAGCTTGGTTCAGCGGGGGACCAATGAGCAGTTCTTC.

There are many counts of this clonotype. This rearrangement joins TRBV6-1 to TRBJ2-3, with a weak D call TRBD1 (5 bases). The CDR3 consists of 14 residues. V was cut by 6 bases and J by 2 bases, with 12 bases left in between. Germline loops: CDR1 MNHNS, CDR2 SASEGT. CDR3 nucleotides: TGTGCCAGCAGAACAGGCCCTAACACAGATACGCAGTATTTT. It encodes CASRTGPNTDTQYF.

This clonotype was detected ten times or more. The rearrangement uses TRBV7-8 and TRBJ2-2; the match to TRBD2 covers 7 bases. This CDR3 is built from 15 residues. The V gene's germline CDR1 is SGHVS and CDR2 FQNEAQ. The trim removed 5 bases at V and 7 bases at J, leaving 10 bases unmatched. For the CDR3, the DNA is TGTGCCAGCAGCCCCCGGGGAGGGCGCAACGGGGAGCTGTTTTTT. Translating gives CASSPRGGRNGELFF.

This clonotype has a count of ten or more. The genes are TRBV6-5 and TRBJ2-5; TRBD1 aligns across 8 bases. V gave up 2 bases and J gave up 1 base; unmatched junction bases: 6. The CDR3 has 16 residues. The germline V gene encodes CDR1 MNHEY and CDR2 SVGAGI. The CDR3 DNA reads TGTGCCAGCAGTTACACCAGGGGGCCCCTCCAAGAGACCCAGTACTTC. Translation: CASSYTRGPLQETQYF.

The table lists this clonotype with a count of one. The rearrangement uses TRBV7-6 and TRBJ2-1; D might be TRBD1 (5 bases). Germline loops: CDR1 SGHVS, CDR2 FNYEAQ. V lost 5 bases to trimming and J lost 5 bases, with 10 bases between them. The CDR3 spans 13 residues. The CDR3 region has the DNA TGTGCCAGCAGCCTCGACAGTAACAATGAGCAGTTCTTC. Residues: CASSLDSNNEQFF.

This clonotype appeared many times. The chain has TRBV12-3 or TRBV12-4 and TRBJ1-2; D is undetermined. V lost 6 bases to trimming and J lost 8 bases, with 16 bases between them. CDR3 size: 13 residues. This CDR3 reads CASSSLTGRGYTF. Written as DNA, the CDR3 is TGTGCCAGCAGCTCCTTGACTGGGAGAGGCTACACCTTC.

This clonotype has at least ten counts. The CDR3 protein is CASSLRRVGNEQFF. CDR3 nucleotides: TGTGCCAGCAGCCTCCGACGGGTCGGCAATGAGCAGTTCTTC. The V gene is TRBV3-1, the J gene TRBJ2-1, with no clear D. Germline CDR1 LGHDT, CDR2 YNNKEL (reference sequence). V dropped 4 bases and J dropped 6 bases, with 13 bases sitting between them. The CDR3 covers 14 residues.

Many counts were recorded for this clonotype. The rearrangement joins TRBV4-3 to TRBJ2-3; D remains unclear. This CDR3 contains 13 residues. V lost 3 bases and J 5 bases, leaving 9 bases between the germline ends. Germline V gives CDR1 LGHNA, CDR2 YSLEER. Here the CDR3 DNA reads TGCGCCAGCAGCCAGAGGAGAGGAGATACGCAGTATTTT. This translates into CASSQRRGDTQYF.

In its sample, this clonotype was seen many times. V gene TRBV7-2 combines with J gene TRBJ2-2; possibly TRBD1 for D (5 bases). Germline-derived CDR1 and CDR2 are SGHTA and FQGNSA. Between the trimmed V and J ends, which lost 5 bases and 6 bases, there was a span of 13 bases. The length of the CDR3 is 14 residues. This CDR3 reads CASSPMKGAGELFF. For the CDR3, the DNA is TGTGCCAGCAGCCCCATGAAAGGGGCCGGGGAGCTGTTTTTT. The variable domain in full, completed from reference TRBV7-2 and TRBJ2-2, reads GAGVSQSPSNKVTEKGKDVELRCDPISGHTALYWYRQSLGQGLEFLIYFQGNSAPDKSGLPSDRFSAERTGGSVSTLTIQRTQQEDSAVYLCASSPMKGAGELFFGEGSRLTVL.

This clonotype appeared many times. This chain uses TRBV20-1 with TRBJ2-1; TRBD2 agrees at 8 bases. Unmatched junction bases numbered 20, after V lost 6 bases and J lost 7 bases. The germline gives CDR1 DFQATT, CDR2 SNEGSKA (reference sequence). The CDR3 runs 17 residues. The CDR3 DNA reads TGCAGTGCAGGTTCGGGTTCTTTAGCGGGAATTTCAAATGAGCAGTTCTTC. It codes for CSAGSGSLAGISNEQFF.

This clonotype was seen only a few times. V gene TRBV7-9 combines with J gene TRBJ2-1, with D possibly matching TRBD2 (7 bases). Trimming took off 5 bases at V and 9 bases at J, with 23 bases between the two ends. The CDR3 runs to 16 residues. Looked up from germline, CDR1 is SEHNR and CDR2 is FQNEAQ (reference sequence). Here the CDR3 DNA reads TGTGCCAGCAGCCTCCGGGGGAGGGGGGACTATACTGAGCAGTTCTTC. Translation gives CASSLRGRGDYTEQFF.

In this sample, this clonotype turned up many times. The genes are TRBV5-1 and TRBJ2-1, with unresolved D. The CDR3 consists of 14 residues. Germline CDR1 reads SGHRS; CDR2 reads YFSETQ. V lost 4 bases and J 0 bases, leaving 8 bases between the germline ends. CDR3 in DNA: TGCGCCAGCAGCCTAGAGGTCTCCTACAATGAGCAGTTCTTC. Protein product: CASSLEVSYNEQFF.

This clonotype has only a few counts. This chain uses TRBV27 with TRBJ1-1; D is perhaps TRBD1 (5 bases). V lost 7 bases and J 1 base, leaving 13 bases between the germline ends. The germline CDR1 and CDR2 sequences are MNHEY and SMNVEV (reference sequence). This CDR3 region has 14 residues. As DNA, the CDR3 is TGTGCCAGCAACTTCCTGCAGGGGAACACTGAAGCTTTCTTT. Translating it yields CASNFLQGNTEAFF.

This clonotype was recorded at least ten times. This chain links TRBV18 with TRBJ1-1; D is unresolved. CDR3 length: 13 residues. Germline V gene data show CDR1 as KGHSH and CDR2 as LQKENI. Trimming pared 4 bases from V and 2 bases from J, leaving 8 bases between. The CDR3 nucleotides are TGTGCCAGCTCACGTCAGGAAAACACTGAAGCTTTCTTT. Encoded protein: CASSRQENTEAFF.

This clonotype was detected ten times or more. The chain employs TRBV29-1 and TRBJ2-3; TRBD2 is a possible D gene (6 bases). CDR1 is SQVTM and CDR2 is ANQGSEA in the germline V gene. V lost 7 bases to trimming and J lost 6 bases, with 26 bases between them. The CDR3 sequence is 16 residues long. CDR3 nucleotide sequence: TGCAGCGCCCCTCAAGCCTGGGACTCCCCTGGGGATACGCAGTATTTT. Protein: CSAPQAWDSPGDTQYF.

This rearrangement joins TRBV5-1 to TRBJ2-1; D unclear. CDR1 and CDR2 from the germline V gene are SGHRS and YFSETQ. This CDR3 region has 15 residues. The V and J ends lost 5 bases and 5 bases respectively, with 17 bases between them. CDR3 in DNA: TGCGCCAGCAGTACGAGTGGGGATTCTCACAATGAGCAGTTCTTC. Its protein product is CASSTSGDSHNEQFF.

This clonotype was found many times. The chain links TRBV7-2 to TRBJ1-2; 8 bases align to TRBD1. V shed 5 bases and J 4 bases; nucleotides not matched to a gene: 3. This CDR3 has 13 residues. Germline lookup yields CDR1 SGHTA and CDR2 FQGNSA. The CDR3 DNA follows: TGTGCCAGCAGCCGAACAGGGGGCTATGGCTACACCTTC. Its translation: CASSRTGGYGYTF.

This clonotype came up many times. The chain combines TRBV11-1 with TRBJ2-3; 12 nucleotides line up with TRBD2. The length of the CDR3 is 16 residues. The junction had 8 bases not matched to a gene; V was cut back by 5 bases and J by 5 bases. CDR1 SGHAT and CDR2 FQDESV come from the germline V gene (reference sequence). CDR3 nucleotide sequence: TGTGCCAGCAGCATACTAGCGGGAGGATTAGTAGATACGCAGTATTTT. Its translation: CASSILAGGLVDTQYF.

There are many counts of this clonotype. The CDR3 nucleotides are TGTGCCAGCAGCCGATCACGACAGGGAACCCACAATCAGCCCCAGCATTTT. Translation: CASSRSRQGTHNQPQHF. The chain recombines TRBV6-2 or TRBV6-3 with TRBJ1-5, with 7 positions matching TRBD1. The junction had 14 bases not matched to a gene; V was cut back by 6 bases and J by 3 bases. Germline loops: CDR1 MNHEY, CDR2 SVGEGT. This CDR3 has 17 residues.

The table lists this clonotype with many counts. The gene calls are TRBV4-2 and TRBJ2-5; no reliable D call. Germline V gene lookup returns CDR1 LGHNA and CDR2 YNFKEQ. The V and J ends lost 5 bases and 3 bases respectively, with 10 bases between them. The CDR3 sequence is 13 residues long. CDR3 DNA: TGTGCCAGCAGCTCGAAAAGGGAAGAGACCCAGTACTTC. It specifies CASSSKREETQYF.

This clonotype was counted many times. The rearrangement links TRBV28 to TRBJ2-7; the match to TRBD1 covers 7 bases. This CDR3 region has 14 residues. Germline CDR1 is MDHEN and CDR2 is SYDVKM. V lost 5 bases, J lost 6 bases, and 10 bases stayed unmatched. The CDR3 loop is CASSRPDRRGEQYV. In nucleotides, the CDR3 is TGTGCCAGCAGTCGCCCGGACAGGCGTGGCGAGCAGTACGTC.

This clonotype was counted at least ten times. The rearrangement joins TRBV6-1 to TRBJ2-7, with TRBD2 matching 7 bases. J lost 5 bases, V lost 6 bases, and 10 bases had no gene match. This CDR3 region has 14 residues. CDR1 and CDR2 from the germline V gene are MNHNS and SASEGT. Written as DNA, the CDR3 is TGTGCCAGCAGCGGGGGTGGAGCGGGACACGAGCAGTACGTC. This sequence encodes CASSGGGAGHEQYV.

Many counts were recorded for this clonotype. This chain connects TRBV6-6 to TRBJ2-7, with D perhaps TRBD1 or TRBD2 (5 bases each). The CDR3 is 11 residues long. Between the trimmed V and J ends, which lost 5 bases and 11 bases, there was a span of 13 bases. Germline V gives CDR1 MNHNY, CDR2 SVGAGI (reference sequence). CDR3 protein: CASSDSREKYV. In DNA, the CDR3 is TGTGCCAGCAGTGACAGCAGGGAGAAGTACGTC.

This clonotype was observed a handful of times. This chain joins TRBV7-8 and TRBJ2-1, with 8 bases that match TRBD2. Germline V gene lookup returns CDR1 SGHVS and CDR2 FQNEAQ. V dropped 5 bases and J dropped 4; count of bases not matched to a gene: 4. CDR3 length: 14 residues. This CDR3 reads CASSQRGLYNEQFF. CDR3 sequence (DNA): TGTGCCAGCAGCCAGCGGGGGCTTTACAATGAGCAGTTCTTC.

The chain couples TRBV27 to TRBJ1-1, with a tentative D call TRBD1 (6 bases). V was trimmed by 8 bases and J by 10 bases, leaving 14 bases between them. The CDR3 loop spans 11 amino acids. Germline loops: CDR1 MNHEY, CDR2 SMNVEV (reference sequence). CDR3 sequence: CASRSRGAAFF. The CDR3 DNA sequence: TGTGCCAGCCGATCGAGGGGGGCAGCTTTCTTT.